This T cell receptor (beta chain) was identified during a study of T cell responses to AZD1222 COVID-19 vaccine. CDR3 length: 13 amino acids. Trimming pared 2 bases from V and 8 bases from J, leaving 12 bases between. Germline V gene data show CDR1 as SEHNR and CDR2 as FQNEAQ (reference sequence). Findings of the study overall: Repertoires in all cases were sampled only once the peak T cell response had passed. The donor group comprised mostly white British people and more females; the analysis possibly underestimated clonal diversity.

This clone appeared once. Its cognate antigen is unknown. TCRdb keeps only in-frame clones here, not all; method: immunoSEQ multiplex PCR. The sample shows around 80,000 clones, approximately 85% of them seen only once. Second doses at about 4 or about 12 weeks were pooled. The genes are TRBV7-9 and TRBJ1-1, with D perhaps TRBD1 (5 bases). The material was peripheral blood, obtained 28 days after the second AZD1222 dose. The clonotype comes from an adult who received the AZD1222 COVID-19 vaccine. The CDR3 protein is CASSLPGHPEAFF. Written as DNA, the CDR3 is TGTGCCAGCAGCTTACCCGGACACCCGGAAGCTTTCTTT.